This is a list of T cell receptor beta chains from one sample in a study of T cell responses to AZD1222 COVID-19 vaccine. The repertoire was sequenced with immunoSEQ multiplex PCR; TCRdb's copy has only in-frame clones and lacks some. The repertoire holds some 180,000 clones, with roughly 92% as singletons. The sequencing used peripheral blood, collected 28 days after the second AZD1222 dose. All receptors derive from an adult who received the AZD1222 COVID-19 vaccine. CDR3s include the opening cysteine and the closing phenylalanine or tryptophan. A D gene is named only where the DNA matches it firmly. The size entry is marked missing in some rows and otherwise reads once, few, many or a size class.

J,V,length,size,D,DNA,CDR3
TRBJ1-2,TRBV18,15,-,-,TGTGCCAGCTCTGTAACGACAGGTCAGGACTATGGCTACACCTTC,CASSVTTGQDYGYTF
TRBJ2-3,TRBV7-8,14,-,-,TGTGCCAGCAGCTTAGGACCCCCCACAGATACGCAGTATTTT,CASSLGPPTDTQYF
TRBJ2-3,TRBV27,15,-,-,TGTGCCAGCAGTTTAAGACCCCTGGGCACAGATACGCAGTATTTT,CASSLRPLGTDTQYF
TRBJ1-2,TRBV6-1,15,-,-,TGTGCCAGCAGTGAAGGGTGGGATCCTGTTTATGGCTACACCTTC,CASSEGWDPVYGYTF
TRBJ2-1,TRBV18,13,-,TRBD2,TGTGCCAGCTCTCACGGGGGGGCGGATGAGCAGTTCTTC,CASSHGGADEQFF
TRBJ2-7,TRBV7-2,14,few,-,TGTGCCAGCAGCTTAGCGGCCGGCGCCTACGAGCAGTACTTC,CASSLAAGAYEQYF
TRBJ1-3,TRBV9,14,-,-,TGTGCCAGCAGCGATACAGGGAGTGGAAACACCATATATTTT,CASSDTGSGNTIYF
TRBJ2-1,TRBV5-5,15,-,-,TGTGCCAGCAGCTCCCGTTTTGTGGGGGACAATGAGCAGTTCTTC,CASSSRFVGDNEQFF
TRBJ2-7,TRBV5-1,14,-,-,TGCGCCAGCAGATCGGGACGGACCTCCTACGAGCAGTACTTC,CASRSGRTSYEQYF
TRBJ1-1,TRBV5-1,15,-,-,TGCGCCAGCAGCCCCGGACTTTCTCAAAGCACTGAAGCTTTCTTT,CASSPGLSQSTEAFF
TRBJ1-2,TRBV29-1,14,-,TRBD1,TGCAGCGTTGAAGGAGTGGGACAGGGGGACGGCTACACCTTC,CSVEGVGQGDGYTF
TRBJ2-7,TRBV5-5,16,-,-,TGTGCCAGCAGAGAGACCCCCCAACCAGGACCCTACGAGCAGTACTTC,CASRETPQPGPYEQYF
TRBJ1-2,TRBV14,12,-,-,TGTGCCAGCAGCCAAGCAAGGCACGGCTACACCTTC,CASSQARHGYTF
TRBJ1-6,TRBV18,14,few,TRBD1,TGTGCCAGCTCGCGCGACAGGGATAATTCACCCCTCCACTTT,CASSRDRDNSPLHF
TRBJ1-1,TRBV18,13,-,-,TGTGCCAGCTCACCGACAGAGAACACTGAAGCTTTCTTT,CASSPTENTEAFF
TRBJ2-1,TRBV9,17,-,TRBD2,TGTGCCAGCAGCCCTACCGCGGGGGGGAGCTCCTACAATGAGCAGTTCTTC,CASSPTAGGSSYNEQFF
TRBJ1-4,TRBV6-5,14,-,-,TGTGCCAGCAGCCTACAGGCCTCGAATGAAAAACTGTTTTTT,CASSLQASNEKLFF
TRBJ2-3,TRBV4-1,17,-,-,TGCGCCAGCAGCCAAGAGGTCGGTCTAAGCAAAACAGATACGCAGTATTTT,CASSQEVGLSKTDTQYF
TRBJ2-1,TRBV7-9,15,-,TRBD1,TGTGCCAGCAGTTTGGGACAGGGCTCCTACAATGAGCAGTTCTTC,CASSLGQGSYNEQFF
TRBJ2-3,TRBV12-5,14,-,-,TGTGCTAGTGGTTTGGGACACCGAACAGATACGCAGTATTTT,CASGLGHRTDTQYF
TRBJ2-7,TRBV6-5,12,-,TRBD2,TGTGCCAGCAAGGGAGGGTCGCACGAGCAGTACTTC,CASKGGSHEQYF